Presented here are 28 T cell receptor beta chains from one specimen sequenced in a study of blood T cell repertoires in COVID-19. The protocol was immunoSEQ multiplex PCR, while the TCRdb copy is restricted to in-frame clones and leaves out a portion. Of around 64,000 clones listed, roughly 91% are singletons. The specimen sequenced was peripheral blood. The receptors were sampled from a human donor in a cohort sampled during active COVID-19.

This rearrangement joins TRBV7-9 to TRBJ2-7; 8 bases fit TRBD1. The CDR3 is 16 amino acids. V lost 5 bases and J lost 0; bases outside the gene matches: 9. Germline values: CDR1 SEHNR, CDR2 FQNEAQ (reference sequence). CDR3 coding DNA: TGTGCCAGCAGCCCCCGGACAGGGCGGAGCTCCTACGAGCAGTACTTC. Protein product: CASSPRTGRSSYEQYF.

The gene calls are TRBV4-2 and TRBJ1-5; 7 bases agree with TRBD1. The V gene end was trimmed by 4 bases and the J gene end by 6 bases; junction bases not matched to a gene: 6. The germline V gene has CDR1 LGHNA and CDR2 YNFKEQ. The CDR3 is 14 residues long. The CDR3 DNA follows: TGTGCCAGCAGCCCCGACAGGGTGGTTCAGCCCCAGCATTTT. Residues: CASSPDRVVQPQHF.

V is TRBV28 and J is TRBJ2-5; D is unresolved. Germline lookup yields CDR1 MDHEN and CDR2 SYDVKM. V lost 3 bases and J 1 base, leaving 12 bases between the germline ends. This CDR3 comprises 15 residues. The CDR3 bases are TGTGCCAGCAGTTTTTCTGGGCAGCCCCAAGAGACCCAGTACTTC. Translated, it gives CASSFSGQPQETQYF. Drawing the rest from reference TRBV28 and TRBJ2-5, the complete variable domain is DVKVTQSSRYLVKRTGEKVFLECVQDMDHENMFWYRQDPGLGLRLIYFSYDVKMKEKGDIPEGYSVSREKKERFSLILESASTNQTSMYLCASSFSGQPQETQYFGPGTRLLVL.

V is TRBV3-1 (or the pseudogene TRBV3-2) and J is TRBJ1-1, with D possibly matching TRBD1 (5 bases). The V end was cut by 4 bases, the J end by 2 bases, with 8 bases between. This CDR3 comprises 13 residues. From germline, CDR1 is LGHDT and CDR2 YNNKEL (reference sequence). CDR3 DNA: TGTGCCAGCAGCCTGACAGTTAACACTGAAGCTTTCTTT. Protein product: CASSLTVNTEAFF.

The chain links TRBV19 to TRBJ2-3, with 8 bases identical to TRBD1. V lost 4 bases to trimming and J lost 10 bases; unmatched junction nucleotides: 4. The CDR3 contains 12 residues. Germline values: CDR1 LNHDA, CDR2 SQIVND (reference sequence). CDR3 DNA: TGTGCCAGTAGTAAGACAGGGGATGCGCAGTATTTT. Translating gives CASSKTGDAQYF.

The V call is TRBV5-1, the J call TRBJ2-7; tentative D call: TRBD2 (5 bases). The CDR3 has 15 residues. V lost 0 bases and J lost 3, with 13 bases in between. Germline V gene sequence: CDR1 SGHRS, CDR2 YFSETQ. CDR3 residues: CASSLAASRDYEQYF. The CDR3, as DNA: TGCGCCAGCAGCTTGGCCGCTAGCCGGGACTACGAGCAGTACTTC.

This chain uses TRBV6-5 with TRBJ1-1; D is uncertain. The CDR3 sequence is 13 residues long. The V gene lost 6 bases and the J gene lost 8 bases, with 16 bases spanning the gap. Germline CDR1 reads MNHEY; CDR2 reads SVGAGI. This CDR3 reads CASSSDGVREAFF. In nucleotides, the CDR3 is TGTGCCAGCAGCTCCGACGGGGTCAGGGAAGCTTTCTTT.

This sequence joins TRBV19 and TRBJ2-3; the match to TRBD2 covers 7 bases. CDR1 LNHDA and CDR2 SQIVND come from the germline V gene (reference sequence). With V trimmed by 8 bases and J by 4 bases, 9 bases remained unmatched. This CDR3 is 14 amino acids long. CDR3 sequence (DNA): TGTGCCAGTCAATTTGGGGGAGGGGCAGATACGCAGTATTTT. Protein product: CASQFGGGADTQYF.

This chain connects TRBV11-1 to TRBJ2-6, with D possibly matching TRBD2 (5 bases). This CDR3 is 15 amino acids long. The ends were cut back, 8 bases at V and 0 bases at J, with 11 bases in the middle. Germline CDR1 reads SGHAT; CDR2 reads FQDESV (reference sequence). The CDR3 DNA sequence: TGTGCCAGCCGGAAGGACTCCTCTGGGGCCAACGTCCTGACTTTC. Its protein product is CASRKDSSGANVLTF.

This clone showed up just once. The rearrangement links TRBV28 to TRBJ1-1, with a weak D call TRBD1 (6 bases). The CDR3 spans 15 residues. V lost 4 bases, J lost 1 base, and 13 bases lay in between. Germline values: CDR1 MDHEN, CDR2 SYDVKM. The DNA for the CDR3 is TGTGCCAGCAGTTCCCCCGGGACACAGAACACTGAAGCTTTCTTT. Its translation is CASSSPGTQNTEAFF. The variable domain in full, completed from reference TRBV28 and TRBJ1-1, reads DVKVTQSSRYLVKRTGEKVFLECVQDMDHENMFWYRQDPGLGLRLIYFSYDVKMKEKGDIPEGYSVSREKKERFSLILESASTNQTSMYLCASSSPGTQNTEAFFGQGTRLTVV.

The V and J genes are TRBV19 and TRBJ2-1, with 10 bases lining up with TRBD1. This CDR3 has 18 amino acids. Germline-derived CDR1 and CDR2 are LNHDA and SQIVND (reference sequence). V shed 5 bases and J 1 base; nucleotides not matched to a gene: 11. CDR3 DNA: TGTGCCAGTAGTCCGCCGACGGGACAGGGGCGGTCCTACAATGAGCAGTTCTTC. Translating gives CASSPPTGQGRSYNEQFF.

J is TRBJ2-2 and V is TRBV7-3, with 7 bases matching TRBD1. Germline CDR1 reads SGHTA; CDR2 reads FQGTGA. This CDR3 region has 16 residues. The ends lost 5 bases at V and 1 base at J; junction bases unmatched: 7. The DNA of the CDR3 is TGTGCCAGCAGCCCCCACCGGACAGGGAACACCGGGGAGCTGTTTTTT. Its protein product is CASSPHRTGNTGELFF.

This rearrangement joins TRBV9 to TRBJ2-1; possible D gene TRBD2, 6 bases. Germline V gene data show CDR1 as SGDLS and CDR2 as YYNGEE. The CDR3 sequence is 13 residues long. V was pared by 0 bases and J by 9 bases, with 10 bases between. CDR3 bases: TGTGCCAGCAGCGTAGCTATGGGAGGTGAGCAGTTCTTC. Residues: CASSVAMGGEQFF. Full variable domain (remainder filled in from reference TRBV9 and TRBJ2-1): DSGVTQTPKHLITATGQRVTLRCSPRSGDLSVYWYQQSLDQGLQFLIQYYNGEERAKGNILERFSAQQFPDLHSELNLSSLELGDSALYFCASSVAMGGEQFFGPGTRLTVL.

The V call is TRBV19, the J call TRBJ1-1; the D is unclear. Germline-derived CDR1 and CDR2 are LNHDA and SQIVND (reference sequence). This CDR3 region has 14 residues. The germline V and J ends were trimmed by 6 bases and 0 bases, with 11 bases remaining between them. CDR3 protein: CASSQHRMNTEAFF. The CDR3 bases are TGTGCCAGTAGCCAACACCGCATGAACACTGAAGCTTTCTTT.

The CDR3 is CASSQGLEYNEKLFF. DNA of the CDR3: TGCGCCAGCAGCCAAGGATTGGAGTATAATGAAAAACTGTTTTTT. The chain joins TRBV4-3 to TRBJ1-4; D gene uncertain. V lost 1 base, J lost 4 bases, and 10 bases lay in between. CDR1 LGHNA and CDR2 YSLEER come from the germline V gene. This CDR3 is 15 amino acids long.

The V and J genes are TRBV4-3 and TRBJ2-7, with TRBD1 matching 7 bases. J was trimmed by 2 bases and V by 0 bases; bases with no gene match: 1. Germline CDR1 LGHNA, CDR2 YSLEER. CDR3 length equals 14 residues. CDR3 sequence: CASSQEGQTYEQYF. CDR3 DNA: TGCGCCAGCAGCCAAGAGGGACAGACCTACGAGCAGTACTTC.

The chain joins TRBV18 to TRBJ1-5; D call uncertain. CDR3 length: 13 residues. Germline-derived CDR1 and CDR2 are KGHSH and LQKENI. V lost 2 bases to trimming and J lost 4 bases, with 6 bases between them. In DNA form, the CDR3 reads TGTGCCAGCTCACCATCGTTAAATCAGCCCCAGCATTTT. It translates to CASSPSLNQPQHF.

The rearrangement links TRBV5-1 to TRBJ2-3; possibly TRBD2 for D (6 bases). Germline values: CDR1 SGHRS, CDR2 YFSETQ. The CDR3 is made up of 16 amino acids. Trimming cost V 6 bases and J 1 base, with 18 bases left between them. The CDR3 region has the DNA TGCGCCAGCATCGGGGAGTCTGGCGGGGGCACAGATACGCAGTATTTT. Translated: CASIGESGGGTDTQYF.

The CDR3 DNA is TGCGCCAGCAGCTTGGGTACAGTGCTACAAGAGACCCAGTACTTC. This gives the protein CASSLGTVLQETQYF. J is TRBJ2-5 and V is TRBV5-1; D gene unclear. Germline CDR1 and CDR2: SGHRS and YFSETQ. Trimming removed 0 bases from V and 2 bases from J, with 11 bases in between. This CDR3 has 15 amino acids.

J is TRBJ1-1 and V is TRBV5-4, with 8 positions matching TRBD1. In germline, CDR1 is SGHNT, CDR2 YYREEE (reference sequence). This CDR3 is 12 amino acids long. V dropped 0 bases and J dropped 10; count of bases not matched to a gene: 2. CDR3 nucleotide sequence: TGTGCCAGCAGCTTGGACAGGGGGGGAGCTTTCTTT. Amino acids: CASSLDRGGAFF.

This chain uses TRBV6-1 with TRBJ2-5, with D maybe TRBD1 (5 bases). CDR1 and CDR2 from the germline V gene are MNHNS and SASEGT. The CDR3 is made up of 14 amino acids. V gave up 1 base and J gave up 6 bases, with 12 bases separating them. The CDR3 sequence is CASSEEARAKTQYF. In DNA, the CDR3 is TGTGCCAGCAGTGAAGAAGCCAGGGCAAAGACCCAGTACTTC.

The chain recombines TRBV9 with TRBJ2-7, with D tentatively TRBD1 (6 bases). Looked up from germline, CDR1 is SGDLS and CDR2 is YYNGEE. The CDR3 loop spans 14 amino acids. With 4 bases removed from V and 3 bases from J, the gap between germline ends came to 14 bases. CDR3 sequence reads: CASSQGQASYEQYF. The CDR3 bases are TGTGCCAGCAGCCAGGGGCAGGCTAGCTACGAGCAGTACTTC.

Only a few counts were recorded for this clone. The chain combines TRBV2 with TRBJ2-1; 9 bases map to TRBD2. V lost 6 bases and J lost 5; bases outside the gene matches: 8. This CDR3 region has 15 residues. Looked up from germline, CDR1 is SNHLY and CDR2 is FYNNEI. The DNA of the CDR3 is TGTGCCAGCAGAGCACTAGCGGGTGGAAACAATGAGCAGTTCTTC. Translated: CASRALAGGNNEQFF. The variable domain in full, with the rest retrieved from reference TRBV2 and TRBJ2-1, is EPEVTQTPSHQVTQMGQEVILRCVPISNHLYFYWYRQILGQKVEFLVSFYNNEISEKSEIFDDQFSVERPDGSNFTLKIRSTKLEDSAMYFCASRALAGGNNEQFFGPGTRLTVL.

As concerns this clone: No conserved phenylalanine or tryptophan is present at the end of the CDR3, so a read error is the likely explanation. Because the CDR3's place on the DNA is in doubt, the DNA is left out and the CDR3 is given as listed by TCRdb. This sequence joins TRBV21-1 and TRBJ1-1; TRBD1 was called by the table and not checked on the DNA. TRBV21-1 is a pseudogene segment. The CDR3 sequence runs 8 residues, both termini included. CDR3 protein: CASSRRGK.

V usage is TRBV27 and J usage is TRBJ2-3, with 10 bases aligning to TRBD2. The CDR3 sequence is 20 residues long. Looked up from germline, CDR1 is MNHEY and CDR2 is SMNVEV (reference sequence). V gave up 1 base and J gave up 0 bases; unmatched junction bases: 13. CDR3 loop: CASSLYGRGLAGDSTDTQYF. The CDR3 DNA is TGTGCCAGCAGTTTATATGGCAGGGGGCTAGCGGGGGATAGCACAGATACGCAGTATTTT.

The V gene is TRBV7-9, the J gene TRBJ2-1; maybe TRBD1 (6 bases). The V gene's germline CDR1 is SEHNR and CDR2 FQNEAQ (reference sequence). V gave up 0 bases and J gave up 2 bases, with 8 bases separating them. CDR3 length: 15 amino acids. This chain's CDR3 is CASSLAGGPYNEQFF. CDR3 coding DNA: TGTGCCAGCAGCTTAGCAGGGGGACCCTACAATGAGCAGTTCTTC. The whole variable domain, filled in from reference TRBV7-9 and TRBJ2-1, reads DTGVSQNPRHKITKRGQNVTFRCDPISEHNRLYWYRQTLGQGPEFLTYFQNEAQLEKSRLLSDRFSAERPKGSFSTLEIQRTEQGDSAMYLCASSLAGGPYNEQFFGPGTRLTVL.

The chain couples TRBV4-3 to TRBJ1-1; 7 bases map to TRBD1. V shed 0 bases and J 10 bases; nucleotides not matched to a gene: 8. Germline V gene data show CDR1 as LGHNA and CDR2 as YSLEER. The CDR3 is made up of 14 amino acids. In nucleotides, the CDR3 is TGCGCCAGCAGCCAAGAACTAGGCACAGGGGTAGCTTTCTTT. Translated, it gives CASSQELGTGVAFF.

CDR3 coding DNA: TGTGCCAGCAGTTCCACTGGAAGGGAGTTCGTTTATGGCTACACCTTC. This codes for CASSSTGREFVYGYTF. The chain joins TRBV28 to TRBJ1-2; the D is unclear. CDR1 is MDHEN and CDR2 is SYDVKM in the germline V gene. The CDR3 sequence is 16 residues long. The ends were cut back, 4 bases at V and 5 bases at J, with 20 bases in the middle.